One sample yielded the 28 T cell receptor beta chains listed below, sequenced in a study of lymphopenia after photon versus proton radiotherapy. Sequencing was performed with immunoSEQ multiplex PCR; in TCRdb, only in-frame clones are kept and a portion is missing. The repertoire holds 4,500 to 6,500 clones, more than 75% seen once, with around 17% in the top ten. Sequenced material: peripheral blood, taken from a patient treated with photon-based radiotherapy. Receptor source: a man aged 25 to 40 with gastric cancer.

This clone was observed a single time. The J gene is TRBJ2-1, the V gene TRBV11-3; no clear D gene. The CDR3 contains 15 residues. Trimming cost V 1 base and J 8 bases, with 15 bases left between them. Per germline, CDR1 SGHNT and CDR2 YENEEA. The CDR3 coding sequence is TGTGCCAGCAGCTTAGTTGGGGTGGGGTTCGATGAGCAGTTCTTC. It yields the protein CASSLVGVGFDEQFF.

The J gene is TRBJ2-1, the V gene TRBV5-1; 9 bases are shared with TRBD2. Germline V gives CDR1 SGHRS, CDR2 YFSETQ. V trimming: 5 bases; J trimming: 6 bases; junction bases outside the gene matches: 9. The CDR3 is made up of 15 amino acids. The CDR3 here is CASSPSGTVGNEQFF. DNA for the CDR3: TGCGCCAGCAGTCCTAGCGGGACCGTGGGCAATGAGCAGTTCTTC. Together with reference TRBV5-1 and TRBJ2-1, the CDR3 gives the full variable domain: KAGVTQTPRYLIKTRGQQVTLSCSPISGHRSVSWYQQTPGQGLQFLFEYFSETQRNKGNFPGRFSGRQFSNSRSEMNVSTLELGDSALYLCASSPSGTVGNEQFFGPGTRLTVL.

The CDR3 protein is CASSQLYEQYF. The CDR3 bases are TGTGCCAGCAGCCAGTTGTACGAGCAGTACTTC. V and J are TRBV14 and TRBJ2-7; D remains ambiguous. The CDR3 is 11 residues long. V was clipped by 3 bases and J by 4 bases, with 4 bases between them. Per the germline V gene, CDR1 is SGHDN and CDR2 is FVKESK. Combining the CDR3 with reference TRBV14 and TRBJ2-7 gives the whole variable domain EAGVTQFPSHSVIEKGQTVTLRCDPISGHDNLYWYRRVMGKEIKFLLHFVKESKQDESGMPNNRFLAERTGGTYSTLKVQPAELEDSGVYFCASSQLYEQYFGPGTRLTVT.

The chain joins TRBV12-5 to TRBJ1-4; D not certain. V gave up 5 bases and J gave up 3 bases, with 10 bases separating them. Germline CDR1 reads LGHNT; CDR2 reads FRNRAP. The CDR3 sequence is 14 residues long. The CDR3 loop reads CASGTGSSNEKLFF. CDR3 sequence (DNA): TGTGCTAGTGGTACCGGGTCCTCTAATGAAAAACTGTTTTTT.

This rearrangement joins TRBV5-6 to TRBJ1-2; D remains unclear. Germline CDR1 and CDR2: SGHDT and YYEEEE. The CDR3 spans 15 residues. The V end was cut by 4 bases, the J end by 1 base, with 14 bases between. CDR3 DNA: TGTGCCAGCAGCCAACCCCGGACGGATAACTATGGCTACACCTTC. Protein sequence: CASSQPRTDNYGYTF. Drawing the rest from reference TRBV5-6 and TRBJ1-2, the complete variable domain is DAGVTQSPTHLIKTRGQQVTLRCSPKSGHDTVSWYQQALGQGPQFIFQYYEEEERQRGNFPDRFSGHQFPNYSSELNVNALLLGDSALYLCASSQPRTDNYGYTFGSGTRLTVV.

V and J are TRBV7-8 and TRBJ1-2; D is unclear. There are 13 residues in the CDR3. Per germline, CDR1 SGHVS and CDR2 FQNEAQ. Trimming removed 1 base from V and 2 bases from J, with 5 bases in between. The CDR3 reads CASSLESNYGYTF. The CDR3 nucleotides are TGTGCCAGCAGCTTAGAGTCCAACTATGGCTACACCTTC.

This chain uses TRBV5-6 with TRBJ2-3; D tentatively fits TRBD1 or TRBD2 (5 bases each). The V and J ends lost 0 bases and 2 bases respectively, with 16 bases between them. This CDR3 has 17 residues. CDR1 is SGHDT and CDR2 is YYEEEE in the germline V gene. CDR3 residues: CASSLAHGREITDTQYF. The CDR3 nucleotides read TGTGCCAGCAGCTTGGCGCACGGCAGGGAGATCACAGATACGCAGTATTTT.

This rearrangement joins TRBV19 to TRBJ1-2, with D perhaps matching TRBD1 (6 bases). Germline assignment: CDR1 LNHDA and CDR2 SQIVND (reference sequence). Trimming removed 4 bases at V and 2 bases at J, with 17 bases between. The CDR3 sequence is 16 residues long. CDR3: CASSKGHDGQNYGYTF. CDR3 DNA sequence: TGTGCCAGTAGTAAAGGACATGACGGACAGAACTATGGCTACACCTTC.

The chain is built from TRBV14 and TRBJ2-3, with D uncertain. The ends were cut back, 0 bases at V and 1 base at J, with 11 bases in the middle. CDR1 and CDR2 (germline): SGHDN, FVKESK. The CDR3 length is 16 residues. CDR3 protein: CASSQDIGEGTDTQYF. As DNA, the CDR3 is TGTGCCAGCAGCCAAGATATCGGCGAGGGCACAGATACGCAGTATTTT.

CDR3 bases: TGCAGTGCTAGAGGATCGCATGGCTACACCTTC. Its protein is CSARGSHGYTF. V is TRBV20-1 and J is TRBJ1-2; D ambiguous. CDR1 and CDR2 (germline): DFQATT, SNEGSKA (reference sequence). Trimming cost V 1 base and J 6 bases, with 6 bases left between them. This CDR3 is built from 11 residues.

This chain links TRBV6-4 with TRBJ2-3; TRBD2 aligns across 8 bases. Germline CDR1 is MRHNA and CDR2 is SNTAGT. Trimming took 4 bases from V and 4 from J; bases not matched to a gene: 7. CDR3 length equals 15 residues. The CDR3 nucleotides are TGTGCCAGCAGTGCTAACGGGGGGGCGGCAGATACGCAGTATTTT. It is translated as CASSANGGAADTQYF.

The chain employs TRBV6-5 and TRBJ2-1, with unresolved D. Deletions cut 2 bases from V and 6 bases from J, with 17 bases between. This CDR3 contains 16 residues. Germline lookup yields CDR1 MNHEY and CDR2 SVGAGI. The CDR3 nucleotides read TGTGCCAGCAGTTACACCCCGTTCCAAAGAGCCAATGAGCAGTTCTTC. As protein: CASSYTPFQRANEQFF.

The CDR3 spells CASSPGTGNTGELFF. DNA for the CDR3: TGTGCCAGCAGCCCCGGGACAGGTAACACCGGGGAGCTGTTTTTT. The rearrangement uses TRBV28 and TRBJ2-2; 8 bases align to TRBD1. Germline CDR1 is MDHEN and CDR2 is SYDVKM. After removal of 6 bases from V and 2 bases from J, the junction contained 5 bases not matched to a gene. This CDR3 has 15 residues.

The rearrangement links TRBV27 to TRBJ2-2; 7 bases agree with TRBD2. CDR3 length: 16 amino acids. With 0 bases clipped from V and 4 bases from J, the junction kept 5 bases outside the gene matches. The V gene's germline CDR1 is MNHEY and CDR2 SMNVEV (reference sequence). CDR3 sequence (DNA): TGTGCCAGCAGTTTATCTGCGGGAGTTGGCACCGGGGAGCTGTTTTTT. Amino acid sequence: CASSLSAGVGTGELFF.

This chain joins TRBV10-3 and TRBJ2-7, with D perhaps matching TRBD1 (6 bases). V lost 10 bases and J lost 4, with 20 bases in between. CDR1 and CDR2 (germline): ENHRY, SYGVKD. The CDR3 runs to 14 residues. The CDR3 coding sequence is TGTGCCACAAACAACCGGGACATCGGGTACGAGCAGTACTTC. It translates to CATNNRDIGYEQYF.

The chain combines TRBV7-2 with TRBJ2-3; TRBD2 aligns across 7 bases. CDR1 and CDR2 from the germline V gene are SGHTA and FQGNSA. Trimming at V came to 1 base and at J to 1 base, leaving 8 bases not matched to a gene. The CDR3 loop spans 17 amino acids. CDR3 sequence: CASSLGGGITGTDTQYF. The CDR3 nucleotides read TGTGCCAGCAGCTTAGGGGGGGGGATTACGGGCACAGATACGCAGTATTTT.

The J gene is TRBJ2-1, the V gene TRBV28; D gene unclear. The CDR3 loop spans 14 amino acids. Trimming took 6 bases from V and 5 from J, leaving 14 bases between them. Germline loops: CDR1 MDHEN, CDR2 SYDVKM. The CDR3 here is CASRAGGSDNEQFF. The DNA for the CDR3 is TGTGCCAGCAGGGCCGGCGGATCCGACAATGAGCAGTTCTTC.

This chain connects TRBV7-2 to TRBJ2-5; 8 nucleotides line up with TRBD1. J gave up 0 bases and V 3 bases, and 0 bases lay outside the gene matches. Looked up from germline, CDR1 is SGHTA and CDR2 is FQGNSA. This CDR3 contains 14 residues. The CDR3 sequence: CASSLTGDQETQYF. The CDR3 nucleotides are TGTGCCAGCAGCTTGACAGGGGACCAAGAGACCCAGTACTTC.

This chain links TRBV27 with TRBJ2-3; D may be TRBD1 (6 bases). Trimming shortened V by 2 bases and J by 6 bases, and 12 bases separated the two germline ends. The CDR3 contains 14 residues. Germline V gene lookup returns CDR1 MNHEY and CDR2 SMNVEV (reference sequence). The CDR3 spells CASSLRTERDTQYF. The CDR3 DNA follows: TGTGCCAGCAGTTTAAGGACAGAGCGGGATACGCAGTATTTT.

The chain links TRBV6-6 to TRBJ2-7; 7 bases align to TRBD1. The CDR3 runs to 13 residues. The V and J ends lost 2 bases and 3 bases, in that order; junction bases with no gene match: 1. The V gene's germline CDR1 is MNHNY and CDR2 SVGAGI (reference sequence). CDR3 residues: CASSYDRDYEQYF. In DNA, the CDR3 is TGTGCCAGCAGTTACGACAGGGACTACGAGCAGTACTTC.

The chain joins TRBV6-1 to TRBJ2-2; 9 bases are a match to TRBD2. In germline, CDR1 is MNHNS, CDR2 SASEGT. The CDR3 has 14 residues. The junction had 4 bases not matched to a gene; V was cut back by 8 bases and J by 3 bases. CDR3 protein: CASRLAGDTGELFF. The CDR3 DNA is TGTGCCAGCCGCTTAGCGGGGGACACCGGGGAGCTGTTTTTT.

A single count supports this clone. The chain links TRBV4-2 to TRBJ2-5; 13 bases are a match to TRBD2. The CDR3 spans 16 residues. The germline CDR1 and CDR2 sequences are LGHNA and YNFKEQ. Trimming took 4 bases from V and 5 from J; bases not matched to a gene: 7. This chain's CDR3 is CASSPTSGGRHETQYF. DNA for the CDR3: TGTGCCAGCAGCCCGACTAGCGGGGGGCGGCACGAGACCCAGTACTTC.

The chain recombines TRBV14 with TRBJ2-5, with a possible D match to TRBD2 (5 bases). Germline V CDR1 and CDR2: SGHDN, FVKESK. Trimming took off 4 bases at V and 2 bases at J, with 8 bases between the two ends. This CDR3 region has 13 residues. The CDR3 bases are TGTGCCAGCAGCCCGGGATTTCAAGAGACCCAGTACTTC. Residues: CASSPGFQETQYF.

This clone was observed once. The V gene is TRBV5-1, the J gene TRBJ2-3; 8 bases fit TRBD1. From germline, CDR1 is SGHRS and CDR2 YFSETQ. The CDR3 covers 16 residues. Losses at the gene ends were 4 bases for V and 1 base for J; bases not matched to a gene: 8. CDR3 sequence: CASSIPQGQGTDTQYF. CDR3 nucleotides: TGCGCCAGCAGCATTCCCCAGGGACAGGGCACAGATACGCAGTATTTT.

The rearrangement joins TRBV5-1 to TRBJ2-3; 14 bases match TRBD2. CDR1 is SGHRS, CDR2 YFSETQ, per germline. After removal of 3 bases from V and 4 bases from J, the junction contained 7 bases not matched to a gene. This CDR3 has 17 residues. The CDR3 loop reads CASSSGTSGRISDTQYF. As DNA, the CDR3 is TGCGCCAGCAGCTCCGGGACTAGCGGGAGAATCTCAGATACGCAGTATTTT.

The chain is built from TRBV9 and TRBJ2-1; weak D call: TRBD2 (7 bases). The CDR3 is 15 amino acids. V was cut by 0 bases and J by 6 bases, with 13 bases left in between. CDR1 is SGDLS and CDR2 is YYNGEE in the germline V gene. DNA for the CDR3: TGTGCCAGCAGCGTAGCGGGGGGCGCGGGCAATGAGCAGTTCTTC. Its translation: CASSVAGGAGNEQFF.

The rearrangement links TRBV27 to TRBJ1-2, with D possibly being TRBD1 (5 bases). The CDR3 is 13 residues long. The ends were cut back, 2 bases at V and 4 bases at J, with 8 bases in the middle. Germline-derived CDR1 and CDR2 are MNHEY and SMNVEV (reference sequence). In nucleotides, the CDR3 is TGTGCCAGCAGTTTAAGAGGGACCTATGGCTACACCTTC. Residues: CASSLRGTYGYTF.

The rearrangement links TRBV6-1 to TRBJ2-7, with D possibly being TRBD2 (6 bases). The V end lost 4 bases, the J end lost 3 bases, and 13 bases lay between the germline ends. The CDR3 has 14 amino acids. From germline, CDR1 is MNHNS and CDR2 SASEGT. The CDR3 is CASSVERADYEQYF. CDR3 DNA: TGTGCCAGCAGTGTCGAGCGGGCGGACTACGAGCAGTACTTC.